The next 13 T cell receptor beta chains were all read from a single sample in a study of identical twins. TCRdb called the 5' RACE reads again in MiXCR, with one record for every CDR3 protein. The sample yields approximately 1.8 million distinct CDR3 sequences, around a third seen once. The sample taken for sequencing was cord blood. Source of these receptors: a newborn girl in good health.

The chain recombines TRBV7-2 with TRBJ2-7, with D perhaps matching TRBD2 (6 bases). Trimming took 4 bases from V and 0 from J, leaving 16 bases between them. In germline, CDR1 is SGHTA, CDR2 FQGNSA. This CDR3 is 16 amino acids long. DNA for the CDR3: TGTGCCAGCAGCTCCTTCGGGGCGGGGACCTCCTACGAGCAGTACTTC. The encoded protein is CASSSFGAGTSYEQYF.

The sample holds a few counts of this clonotype. V gene TRBV14 combines with J gene TRBJ1-5, with D possibly TRBD1 on 5 matching bases. The germline V gene encodes CDR1 SGHDN and CDR2 FVKESK. The CDR3 runs 17 residues. V lost 10 bases, J lost 0 bases, and 22 bases lay in between. In DNA form, the CDR3 reads TGTGCCACCCGCGTGGGGGGAGTTCGGTATAGCAATCAGCCCCAGCATTTT. Translated, it gives CATRVGGVRYSNQPQHF.

This clonotype was seen more than once but under ten times. This chain links TRBV6-6 with TRBJ2-1, with D tentatively TRBD2 (5 bases). Germline assignment: CDR1 MNHNY and CDR2 SVGAGI (reference sequence). This CDR3 is built from 12 residues. V lost 10 bases and J 3 bases, leaving 10 bases between the germline ends. CDR3 protein: CATGKGYNEQFF. CDR3 nucleotides: TGTGCCACCGGGAAGGGCTACAATGAGCAGTTCTTC.

This clonotype has a count of ten or more. The chain is built from TRBV9 and TRBJ2-3; D might be TRBD2 (6 bases). V lost 3 bases and J 1 base, leaving 6 bases between the germline ends. The CDR3 extends over 13 amino acids. CDR1 SGDLS and CDR2 YYNGEE come from the germline V gene. The CDR3 loop is CASSGGGTDTQYF. In DNA, the CDR3 is TGTGCCAGCAGCGGGGGGGGCACAGATACGCAGTATTTT.

This clonotype has just a few counts. The chain recombines TRBV4-2 with TRBJ2-3; 8 nucleotides match TRBD2. In germline, CDR1 is LGHNA, CDR2 YNFKEQ. The trim removed 4 bases at V and 0 bases at J, leaving 9 bases unmatched. The CDR3 is made up of 17 amino acids. The CDR3 protein is CASSLDSGTPSTDTQYF. CDR3 nucleotide sequence: TGTGCCAGCAGCCTTGATAGCGGGACGCCTAGCACAGATACGCAGTATTTT.

The rearrangement links TRBV20-1 to TRBJ2-7, with a possible D match to TRBD1 (5 bases). CDR1 and CDR2 from the germline V gene are DFQATT and SNEGSKA (reference sequence). Trimming removed 3 bases at V and 7 bases at J, with 10 bases between. CDR3 length: 11 amino acids. CDR3 DNA: TGCAGTGCTAGCGCCAAGGGGGAGCAGTACTTC. Translated, it gives CSASAKGEQYF.

The sample holds a few counts of this clonotype. The chain has TRBV12-3 or TRBV12-4 and TRBJ2-7; 8 bases agree with TRBD1. This CDR3 has 16 residues. The J segment lost 2 bases and the V segment lost 3 bases, leaving 9 bases of the junction unmatched. CDR3 coding DNA: TGTGCCAGCAGTTTCCGGCCAGGACAGGGCACCTACGAGCAGTACTTC. Translation: CASSFRPGQGTYEQYF.

This clonotype was detected ten times or more. The chain is built from TRBV29-1 and TRBJ2-5, with TRBD2 identical over 13 bases. V was pared by 4 bases and J by 4 bases, with 0 bases of the junction left unmatched. CDR1 is SQVTM, CDR2 ANQGSEA, per germline. There are 13 residues in the CDR3. The CDR3 DNA follows: TGCAGCGTTGGGACTAGCGGGAGAGAGACCCAGTACTTC. Its translation: CSVGTSGRETQYF.

The chain joins TRBV4-2 to TRBJ2-5; D possibly matches TRBD1 or TRBD2 (5 bases each). V was pared by 4 bases and J by 5 bases, with 11 bases between. Germline-derived CDR1 and CDR2 are LGHNA and YNFKEQ. This CDR3 is built from 13 residues. CDR3 coding DNA: TGTGCCAGCAGCCCGGGGCGCGCGGAGACCCAGTACTTC. It is translated as CASSPGRAETQYF.

This clonotype showed up just a few times. This chain joins TRBV27 and TRBJ2-4, with no clear D. CDR1 is MNHEY and CDR2 is SMNVEV in the germline V gene (reference sequence). Trimming stripped 7 bases from V and 0 bases from J, with 4 bases between. This CDR3 spans 12 amino acids. The CDR3 spells CASKAAKNIQYF. The CDR3 DNA reads TGTGCCAGCAAGGCAGCCAAAAACATTCAGTACTTC.

This clonotype was counted only a few times. In DNA form, the CDR3 reads TGTGCCAGCTCATCGACCGGACAGCCTAACTATGGCTACACCTTC. The encoded protein is CASSSTGQPNYGYTF. The chain recombines TRBV18 with TRBJ1-2; D might be TRBD1 (6 bases). CDR1 and CDR2 from the germline V gene are KGHSH and LQKENI. The V end lost 5 bases, the J end lost 0 bases, and 13 bases lay between the germline ends. CDR3 size: 15 residues.

This chain connects TRBV28 to TRBJ2-3; D perhaps matches TRBD1 (5 bases). V lost 5 bases to trimming and J lost 1 base, with 16 bases between them. This CDR3 has 16 amino acids. Germline V lookup: CDR1 MDHEN, CDR2 SYDVKM. The CDR3 region is CASSVRGTTRTDTQYF. Written as DNA, the CDR3 is TGTGCCAGCAGTGTTAGGGGCACGACCCGCACAGATACGCAGTATTTT.

In regard to this clonotype: Being one base from a much bigger clone, this may be a read error. The chain joins TRBV12-3 or TRBV12-4 to TRBJ2-1; D might be TRBD1 or TRBD2, each matching 5 bases. The tail of the sequence fits TRBJ2-7 better, so the J call may be wrong. The CDR3 extends over 15 amino acids. The CDR3 loop reads CASSVGLGDYNEQYF. CDR3 DNA: TGTGCCAGCAGCGTGGGGCTAGGAGACTACAATGAGCAGTACTTC.